This is a list of T cell receptor beta chains from one sample in a study of shared clonotypes between healthy human individuals. Clones were sequenced by immunoSEQ multiplex PCR, and TCRdb holds only the in-frame ones, with some missing. The data hold 2 million to 3 million clones, with more than 85% observed a single time. The material sequenced was naive CD4+ T cells from PBMCs. These receptors came from a man aged 18 to 29 in good health. Some clones in this sample may be carry-over from other donors' samples. Each CDR3 is given with its conserved first and last residue. A D gene is named only where the DNA matches it firmly. A row's size may be missing; if present it is once, few, many or a size class.

-,TRBJ2-1,TRBV7-2,12,-,CASSLYVGDQFF,TGTGCCAGCAGCTTATATGTTGGAGACCAGTTCTTC
-,TRBJ2-5,TRBV12-1,16,-,CASSFEGTSGEETQYF,TGTGCCAGCAGCTTTGAGGGGACTAGCGGGGAAGAGACCCAGTACTTC
-,TRBJ2-3,TRBV5-4,16,TRBD2,CASSVRGASGADTQYF,TGTGCCAGCAGCGTTCGGGGGGCTAGCGGGGCAGATACGCAGTATTTT
-,TRBJ2-1,TRBV5-1,13,TRBD2,CASSGGGTNEQFF,TGCGCCAGCAGCGGCGGGGGTACCAATGAGCAGTTCTTC
-,TRBJ2-2,TRBV5-1,15,-,CASSPGQILTGELFF,TGCGCCAGCAGCCCTGGGCAGATTTTAACCGGGGAGCTGTTTTTT
once,TRBJ1-2,TRBV5-6,13,-,CASSLEGRFGYTF,TGTGCCAGCAGCTTGGAGGGCCGGTTTGGCTACACCTTC
-,TRBJ1-4,TRBV19,16,-,CASSIVGPRGNEKLFF,TGTGCCAGTAGTATAGTGGGGCCGCGGGGTAATGAAAAACTGTTTTTT
-,TRBJ2-5,TRBV18,14,TRBD1,CASSPNRGEETQYF,TGTGCCAGCTCACCAAACAGGGGGGAAGAGACCCAGTACTTC
-,TRBJ2-1,TRBV7-2,15,TRBD2,CASSLDSGSYNEQFF,TGTGCCAGCAGCTTAGATAGCGGGAGCTACAATGAGCAGTTCTTC
-,TRBJ1-1,TRBV28,16,-,CASSLFSPVMNTEAFF,TGTGCCAGCAGTTTATTTTCCCCAGTCATGAACACTGAAGCTTTCTTT
-,TRBJ2-5,TRBV7-3,15,TRBD2,CASSLGAGGRETQYF,TGTGCCAGCAGCTTAGGTGCGGGAGGTCGGGAGACCCAGTACTTC
-,TRBJ1-4,TRBV5-6,14,TRBD1,CASRSQGAGEKLFF,TGTGCCAGCAGATCGCAGGGGGCGGGTGAAAAACTGTTTTTT
-,TRBJ2-7,TRBV5-1,14,-,CASSDDRRAYEQYF,TGCGCCAGCAGCGACGACAGGCGAGCCTACGAGCAGTACTTC
-,TRBJ1-3,TRBV4-2,15,-,CASSQEWRASPTIYF,TGTGCCAGCAGCCAAGAATGGAGGGCCTCCCCCACCATATATTTT
-,TRBJ2-1,TRBV7-3,18,TRBD2,CASSHGASGIGSYNEQFF,TGTGCCAGCTCTCATGGGGCTAGCGGGATAGGATCCTACAATGAGCAGTTCTTC
-,TRBJ1-2,TRBV28,14,-,CASSTPGSNYGYTF,TGTGCCAGCAGCACCCCGGGATCTAACTATGGCTACACCTTC
-,TRBJ2-7,TRBV5-8,12,-,CASSRGSYEQYF,TGTGCCAGCAGCCGGGGCTCCTACGAGCAGTACTTC
-,TRBJ2-7,TRBV7-9,15,TRBD1,CASSSVRQGSHEQYF,TGTGCCAGCAGCTCGGTCAGACAGGGGTCCCACGAGCAGTACTTC
-,TRBJ2-7,TRBV5-1,16,-,CASSLGVQAASYEQYF,TGCGCCAGCAGCTTGGGGGTACAGGCGGCCTCCTACGAGCAGTACTTC
-,TRBJ1-5,TRBV4-2,13,-,CASSPGDNQPQHF,TGTGCCAGCAGCCCAGGGGACAATCAGCCCCAGCATTTT
-,TRBJ2-2,TRBV6-6,14,-,CASGDRLNTGELFF,TGTGCCAGCGGTGACAGGCTGAACACCGGGGAGCTGTTTTTT
-,TRBJ2-3,TRBV9,15,-,CASSVQHSSTDTQYF,TGTGCCAGCAGCGTACAGCACAGTAGCACAGATACGCAGTATTTT
-,TRBJ2-7,TRBV15,15,TRBD2,CATSRVVAGVVEQYF,TGTGCCACCAGCAGAGTGGTAGCGGGAGTAGTCGAGCAGTACTTC
-,TRBJ2-5,TRBV10-3,16,TRBD2,CAISAGTSGGQETQYF,TGTGCCATCAGCGCCGGGACTAGCGGGGGCCAAGAGACCCAGTACTTC
once,TRBJ1-5,TRBV12-5,18,-,CASGLPSQTAISNQPQHF,TGTGCTAGTGGTTTGCCCTCCCAGACGGCTATTAGCAATCAGCCCCAGCATTTT